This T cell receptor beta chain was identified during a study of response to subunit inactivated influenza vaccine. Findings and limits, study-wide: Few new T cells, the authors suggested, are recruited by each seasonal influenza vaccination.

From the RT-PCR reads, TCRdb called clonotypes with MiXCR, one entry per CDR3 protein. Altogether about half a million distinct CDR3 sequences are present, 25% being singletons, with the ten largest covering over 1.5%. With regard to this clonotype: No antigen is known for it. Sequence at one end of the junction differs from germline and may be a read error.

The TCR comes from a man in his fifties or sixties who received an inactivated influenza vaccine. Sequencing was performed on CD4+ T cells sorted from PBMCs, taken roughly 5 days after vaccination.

Written as DNA, the CDR3 is TGTGCCATCAGTGAGTCGGGACAGGGAAACCAAGGTGTTTTT. Protein sequence: CAISESGQGNQGVF. The V gene is TRBV10-3, the J gene TRBJ2-2; 9 bases are a match to TRBD1. From germline, CDR1 is ENHRY and CDR2 SYGVKD. CDR3 length: 14 residues.